This T cell receptor beta chain was profiled in a study of shared clonotypes between healthy human individuals. Terminally differentiated effector memory CD45RA+ cells were excluded from the naive CD8 cells, which were CD45RO-negative and positively selected for CCR7. Germline V gene lookup returns CDR1 WSHSY and CDR2 SAAADI. The CDR3 is 13 residues long. The germline V and J ends were trimmed by 2 bases and 2 bases, with 5 bases remaining between them. The run depth of the assay was deep. Sorted-subset replicate PCR reactions were performed with about 210 ng DNA, corresponding to 30,000 or so T cell genomes. The repertoire was sequenced with immunoSEQ multiplex PCR; TCRdb's copy has only in-frame clones and lacks some. The sample holds hundreds of thousands of clones, roughly 95% seen once. Overall study results and limits: Memory subsets generally showed smaller estimated richness than naive subsets did. Represented genetic and exposure-history diversity was restricted by having few donors.

Comment on this clone: As yet, its antigen is unknown.

The TCR sequence derives from a woman in her 30s in good health. The genes are TRBV10-2 and TRBJ2-3; no reliable D call. The sample consisted of naive CD8+ T cells sorted from blood. The CDR3, as DNA: TGCGCCAGCAGTGAGGACTTCACAGATACGCAGTATTTT. This sequence encodes CASSEDFTDTQYF.